The clone carrying this TCR beta chain was found many times. The sample is drawn from a study of T cells in Graves' hyperthyroidism and ophthalmopathy. The CDR3 has 15 amino acids. CDR1 is MNHNS and CDR2 is SASEGT in the germline V gene. The J segment lost 5 bases and the V segment lost 1 base, leaving 5 bases of the junction unmatched. RNA transcripts yielded amplified TCR beta CDR3 regions. HTBI primers drove first-round RT-PCR of the TCR CDR3. MiXCR was run by TCRdb on the multiplex PCR reads, yielding one entry per CDR3 protein. The sample records about 300,000 distinct CDR3 sequences, approximately 13% being singletons.

The TCR was taken from a woman aged 40 to 49 with Graves' hyperthyroidism. The genes are TRBV6-1 and TRBJ1-5; 7 bases are a match to TRBD1. Sequencing was carried out using blood. The CDR3 nucleotides read TGTGCCAGCAGTGAAGTCGTGCAGGGGGATCAGCCCCAGCATTTT. Its protein is CASSEVVQGDQPQHF.